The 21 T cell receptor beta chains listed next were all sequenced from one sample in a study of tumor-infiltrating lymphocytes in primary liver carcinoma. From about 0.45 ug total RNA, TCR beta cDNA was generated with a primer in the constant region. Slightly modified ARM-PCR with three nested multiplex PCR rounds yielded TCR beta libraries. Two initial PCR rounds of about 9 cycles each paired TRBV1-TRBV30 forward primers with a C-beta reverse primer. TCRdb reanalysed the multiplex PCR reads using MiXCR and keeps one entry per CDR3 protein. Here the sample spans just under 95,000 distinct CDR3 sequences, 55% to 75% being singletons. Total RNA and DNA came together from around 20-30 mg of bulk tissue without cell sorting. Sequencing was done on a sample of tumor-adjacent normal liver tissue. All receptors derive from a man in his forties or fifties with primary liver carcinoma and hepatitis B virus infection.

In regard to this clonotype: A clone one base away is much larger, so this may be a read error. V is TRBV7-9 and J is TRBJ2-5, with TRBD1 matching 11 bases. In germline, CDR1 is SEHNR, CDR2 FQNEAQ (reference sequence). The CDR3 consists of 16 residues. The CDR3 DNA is TGTGCCAGCAGCCAACGCGGACAGGGGGCCCAAGAGACCCGGTACTTC. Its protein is CASSQRGQGAQETRYF.

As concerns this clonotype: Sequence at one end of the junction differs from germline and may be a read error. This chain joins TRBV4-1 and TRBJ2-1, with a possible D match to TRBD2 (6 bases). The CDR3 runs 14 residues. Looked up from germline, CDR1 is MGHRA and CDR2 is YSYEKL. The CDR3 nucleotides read TGCGCCAGCAGCCCACCGACTAGTTACAATGGGCAGTTCTTC. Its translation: CASSPPTSYNGQFF.

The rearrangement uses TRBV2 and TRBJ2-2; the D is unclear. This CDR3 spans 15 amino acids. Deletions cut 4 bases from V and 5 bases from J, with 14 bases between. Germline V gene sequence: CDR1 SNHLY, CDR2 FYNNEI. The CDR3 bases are TGTGCCAGCAGTGTAGGCCAGGCGGTAACCGGGGAGCTGTTTTTT. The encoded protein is CASSVGQAVTGELFF.

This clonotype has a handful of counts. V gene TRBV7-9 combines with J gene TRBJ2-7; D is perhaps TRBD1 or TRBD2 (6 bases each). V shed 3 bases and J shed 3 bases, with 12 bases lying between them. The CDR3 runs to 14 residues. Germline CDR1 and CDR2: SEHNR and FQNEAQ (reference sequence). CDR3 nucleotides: TGTGCCAGCAGCTTCGGGGGCGAAGGCTACGAGCAGTACTTC. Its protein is CASSFGGEGYEQYF.

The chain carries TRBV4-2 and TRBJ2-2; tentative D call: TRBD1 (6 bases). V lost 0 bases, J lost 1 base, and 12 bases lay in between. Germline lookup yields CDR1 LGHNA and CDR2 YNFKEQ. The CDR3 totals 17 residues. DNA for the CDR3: TGTGCCAGCAGCCAAGATAGGACAGTATGGAACACCGGGGAGCTGTTTTTT. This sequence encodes CASSQDRTVWNTGELFF.

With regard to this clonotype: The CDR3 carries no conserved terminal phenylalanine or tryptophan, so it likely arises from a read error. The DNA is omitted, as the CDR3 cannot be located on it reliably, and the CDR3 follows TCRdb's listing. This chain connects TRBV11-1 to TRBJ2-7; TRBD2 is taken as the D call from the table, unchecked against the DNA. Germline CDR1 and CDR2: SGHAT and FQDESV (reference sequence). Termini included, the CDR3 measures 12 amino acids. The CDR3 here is CASSSEGEERYS.

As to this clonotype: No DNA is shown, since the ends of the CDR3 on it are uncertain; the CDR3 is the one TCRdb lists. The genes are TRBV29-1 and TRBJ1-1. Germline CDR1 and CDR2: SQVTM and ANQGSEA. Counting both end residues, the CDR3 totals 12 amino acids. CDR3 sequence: CSVGKGITEAFF.

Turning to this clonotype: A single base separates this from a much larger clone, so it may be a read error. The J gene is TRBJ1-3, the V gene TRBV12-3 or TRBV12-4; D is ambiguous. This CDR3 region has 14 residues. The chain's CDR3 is CACSDGNSGNTIYF. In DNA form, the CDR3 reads TGTGCCTGCAGCGACGGAAACTCTGGAAACACCATATATTTT.

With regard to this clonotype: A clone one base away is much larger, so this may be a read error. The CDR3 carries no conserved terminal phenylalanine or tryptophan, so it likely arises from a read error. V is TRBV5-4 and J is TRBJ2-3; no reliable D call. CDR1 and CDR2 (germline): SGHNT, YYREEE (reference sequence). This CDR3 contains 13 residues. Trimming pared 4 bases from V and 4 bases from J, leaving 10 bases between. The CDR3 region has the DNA TGTGCCAGCAGCGTACTGGGCGCAGATACGCAGTATATT. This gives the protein CASSVLGADTQYI.

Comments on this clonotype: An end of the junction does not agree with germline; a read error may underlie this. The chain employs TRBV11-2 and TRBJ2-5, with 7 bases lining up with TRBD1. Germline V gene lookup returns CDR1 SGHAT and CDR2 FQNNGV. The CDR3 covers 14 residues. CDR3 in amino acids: CASNFRDSQETQYF. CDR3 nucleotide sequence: TGTGCCAGCAACTTCCGGGACAGCCAAGAGACCCAGTATTTC.

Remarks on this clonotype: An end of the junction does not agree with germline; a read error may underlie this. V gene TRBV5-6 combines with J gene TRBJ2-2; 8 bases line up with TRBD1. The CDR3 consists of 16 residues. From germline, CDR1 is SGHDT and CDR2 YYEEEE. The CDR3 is CVSSLDRVLFTGELFF. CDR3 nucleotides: TGTGTCAGCAGCTTGGACAGGGTCTTGTTCACCGGGGAGCTGTTTTTT.

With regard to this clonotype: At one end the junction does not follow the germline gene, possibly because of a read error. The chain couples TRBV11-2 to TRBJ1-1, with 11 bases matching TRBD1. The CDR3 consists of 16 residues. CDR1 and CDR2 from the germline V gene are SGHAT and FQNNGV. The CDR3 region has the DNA TGTGCCAGCAGCTTCGGGACAGGGGGAATGAACACTGAAACTTTCTTC. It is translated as CASSFGTGGMNTETFF.

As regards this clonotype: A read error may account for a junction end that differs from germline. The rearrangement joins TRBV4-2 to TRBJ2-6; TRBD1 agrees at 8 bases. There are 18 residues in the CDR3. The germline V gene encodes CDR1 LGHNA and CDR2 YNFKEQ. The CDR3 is CASGQDGQGSTGANILTF. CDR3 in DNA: TGTGCCAGCGGCCAAGATGGACAGGGTAGCACTGGGGCCAACATCCTGACTTTC.

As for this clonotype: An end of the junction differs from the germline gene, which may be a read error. The chain's CDR3 is CATSEPTKNIEYF. In nucleotides, the CDR3 is TGTGCCACCAGTGAGCCAACTAAAAACATTGAGTACTTC. The chain has TRBV10-3 and TRBJ2-4; D not resolved. Looked up from germline, CDR1 is ENHRY and CDR2 is SYGVKD. The CDR3 has 13 residues.

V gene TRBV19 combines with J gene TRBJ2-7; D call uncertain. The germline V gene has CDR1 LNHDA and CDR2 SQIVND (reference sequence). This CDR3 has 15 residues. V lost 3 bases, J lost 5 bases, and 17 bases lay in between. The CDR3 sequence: CASSISHASGDEQYF. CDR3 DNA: TGTGCCAGTAGTATCAGTCATGCCTCCGGCGACGAGCAGTACTTC.

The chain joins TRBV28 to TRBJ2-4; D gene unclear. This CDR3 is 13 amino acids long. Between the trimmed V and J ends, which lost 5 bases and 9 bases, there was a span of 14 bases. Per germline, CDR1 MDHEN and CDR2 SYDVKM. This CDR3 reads CASSPLDVCIQYF. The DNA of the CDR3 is TGTGCCAGCAGTCCCCTCGACGTATGCATTCAGTACTTC.

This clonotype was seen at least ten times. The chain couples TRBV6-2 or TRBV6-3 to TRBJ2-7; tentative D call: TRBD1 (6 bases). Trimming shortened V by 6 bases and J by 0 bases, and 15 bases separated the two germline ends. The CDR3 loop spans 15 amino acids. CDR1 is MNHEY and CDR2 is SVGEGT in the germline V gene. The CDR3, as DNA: TGTGCCAGCAGCCTCCTTCGACAGGACTCCTACGAGCAGTACTTC. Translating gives CASSLLRQDSYEQYF.

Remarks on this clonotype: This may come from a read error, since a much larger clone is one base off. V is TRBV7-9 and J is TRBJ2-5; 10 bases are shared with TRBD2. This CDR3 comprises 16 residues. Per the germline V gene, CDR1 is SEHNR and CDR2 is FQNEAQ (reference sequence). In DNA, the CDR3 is TGTGTCAGCAGCTACGCTAGCGGGAGAGTTGGAGAGACCCAGTACTTC. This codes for CVSSYASGRVGETQYF.

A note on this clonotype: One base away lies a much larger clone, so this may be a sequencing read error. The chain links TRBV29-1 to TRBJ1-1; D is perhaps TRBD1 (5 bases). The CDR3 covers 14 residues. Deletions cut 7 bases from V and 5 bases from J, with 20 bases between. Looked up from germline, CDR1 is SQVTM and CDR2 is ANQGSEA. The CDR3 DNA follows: TGCAGCGGTGGGGGGGGACGGGGTGGAACTGAAGCTTTCTTT. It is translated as CSGGGGRGGTEAFF.

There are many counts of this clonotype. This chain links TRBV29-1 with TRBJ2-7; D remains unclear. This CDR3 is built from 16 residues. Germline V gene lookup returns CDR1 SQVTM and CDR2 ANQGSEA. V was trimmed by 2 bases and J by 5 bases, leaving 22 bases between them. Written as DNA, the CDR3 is TGCAGCGTTGAATTATTAGGGCGACCGGGTGTCAACGAGCAGTACTTC. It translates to CSVELLGRPGVNEQYF.

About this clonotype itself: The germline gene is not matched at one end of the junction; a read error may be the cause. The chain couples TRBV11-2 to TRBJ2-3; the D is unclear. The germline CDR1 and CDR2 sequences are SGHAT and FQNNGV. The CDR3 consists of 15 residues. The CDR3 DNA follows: TGTGCCAGCAGCAAACTTTCTTCCTACACAGATACGCACTATTTT. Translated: CASSKLSSYTDTHYF.